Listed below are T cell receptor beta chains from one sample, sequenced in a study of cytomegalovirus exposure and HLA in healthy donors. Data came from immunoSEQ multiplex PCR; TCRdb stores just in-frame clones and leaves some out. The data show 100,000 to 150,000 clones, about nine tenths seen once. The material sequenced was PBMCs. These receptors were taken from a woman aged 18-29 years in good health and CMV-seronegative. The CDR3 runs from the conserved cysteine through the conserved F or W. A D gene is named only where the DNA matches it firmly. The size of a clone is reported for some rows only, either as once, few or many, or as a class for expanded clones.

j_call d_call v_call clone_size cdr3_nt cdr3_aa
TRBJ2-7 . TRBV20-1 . TGCAGTGCACGGGGAAGAAACGAGCAGTACTTC CSARGRNEQYF
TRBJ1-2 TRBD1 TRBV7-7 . TGTGCTAGCAGCTTACGACAGGGTAACTATGGCTACACCTTC CASSLRQGNYGYTF
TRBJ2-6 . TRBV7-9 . TGTGCCAGCAGCAAGACAGGCTCTGGGGCCAACGTCCTGACTTTC CASSKTGSGANVLTF
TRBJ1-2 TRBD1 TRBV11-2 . TGTGCCAGCAGCCAAGGGACAGCCGATCGTGGCTACACCTTC CASSQGTADRGYTF
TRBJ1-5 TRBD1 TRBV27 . TGTGCCACTACAGGGGGAATCAATCAGCCCCAGCATTTT CATTGGINQPQHF
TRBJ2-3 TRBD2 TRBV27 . TGTGCCAGCACCCTCCAGGGAGGGAGCACAGATACGCAGTATTTT CASTLQGGSTDTQYF
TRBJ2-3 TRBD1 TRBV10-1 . TGCGCCAGCAGTGCCCACAGGGGGCGTTCAGATACGCAGTATTTT CASSAHRGRSDTQYF
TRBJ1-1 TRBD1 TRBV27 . TGTGCCAGCAGTTTAGCTCCGACAGGGGGCACTGAAGCTTTCTTT CASSLAPTGGTEAFF
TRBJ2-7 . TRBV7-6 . TGTGCCAGCAGCTTAGTTCAACAGAGCTACGAGCAGTACTTC CASSLVQQSYEQYF
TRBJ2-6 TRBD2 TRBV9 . TGTGCCAGCAGCGTAGAAGGACTAGCGGCCGACGTGTACGTCTCTGGGGCCAACGTCCTGACTTTC CASSVEGLAADVYVSGANVLTF
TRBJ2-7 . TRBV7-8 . TGTGCCAGCAGCTCCGGCGGGGCGACCTACGAGCAGTACTTC CASSSGGATYEQYF
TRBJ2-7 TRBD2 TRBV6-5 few TGTGCCAGCAGTTTTGCGGGGGGGATCTACGAGCAGTACTTC CASSFAGGIYEQYF
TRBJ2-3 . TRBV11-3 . TGTGCCAGCAGCTTACCTTATGGGGGCGGGGGCGCAGATACGCAGTATTTT CASSLPYGGGGADTQYF
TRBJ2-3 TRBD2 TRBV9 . TGTGCCAGCACGAGCGGGAGGGGGCGAGATACGCAGTATTTT CASTSGRGRDTQYF
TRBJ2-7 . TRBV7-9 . TGTGCCAGCAGCCAAACCCTTACAATAAACGAGCAGTACTTC CASSQTLTINEQYF
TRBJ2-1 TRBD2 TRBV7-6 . TGTGCCAGCAGCTTAGAGCCTAGCGGGAGGATATACAATGAGCAGTTCTTC CASSLEPSGRIYNEQFF
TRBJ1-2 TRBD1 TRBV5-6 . TGTGCCAGCAGCTTGGGACAGGGGGCCCTCTCCTATGGCTACACCTTC CASSLGQGALSYGYTF
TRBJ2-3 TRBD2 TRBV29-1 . TGCAGCGTCCCTCTAGCGGGAGTTGGATCCGGGCAGTATTTT CSVPLAGVGSGQYF
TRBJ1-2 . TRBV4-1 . TGCGCCAGCTCCCCTGGGGGGAGTAACTATGGCTACACCTTC CASSPGGSNYGYTF
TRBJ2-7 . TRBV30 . TGTGCCTGGAGTCCAGGGCACGGTTACGAGCAGTACTTC CAWSPGHGYEQYF
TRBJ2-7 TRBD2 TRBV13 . TGTGCCAGCAGGAACACAGCGGGACCCTACGAGCAGTACTTC CASRNTAGPYEQYF
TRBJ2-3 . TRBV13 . TGTGCCAGCAGCTTAGGCAAGGGGTCGGGAGTCGTAGATACGCAGTATTTT CASSLGKGSGVVDTQYF